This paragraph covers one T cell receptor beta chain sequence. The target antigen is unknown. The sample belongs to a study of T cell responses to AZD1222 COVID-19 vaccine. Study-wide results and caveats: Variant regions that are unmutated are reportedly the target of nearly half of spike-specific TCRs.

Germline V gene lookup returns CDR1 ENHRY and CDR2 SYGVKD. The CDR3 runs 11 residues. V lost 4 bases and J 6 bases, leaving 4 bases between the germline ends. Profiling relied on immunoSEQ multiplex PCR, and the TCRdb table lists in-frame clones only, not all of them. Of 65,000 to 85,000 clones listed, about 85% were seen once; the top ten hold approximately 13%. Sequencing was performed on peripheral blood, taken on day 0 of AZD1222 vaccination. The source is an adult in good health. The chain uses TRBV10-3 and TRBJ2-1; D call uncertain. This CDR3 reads CAISVINEQFF. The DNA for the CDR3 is TGTGCCATCAGTGTAATCAATGAGCAGTTCTTC.